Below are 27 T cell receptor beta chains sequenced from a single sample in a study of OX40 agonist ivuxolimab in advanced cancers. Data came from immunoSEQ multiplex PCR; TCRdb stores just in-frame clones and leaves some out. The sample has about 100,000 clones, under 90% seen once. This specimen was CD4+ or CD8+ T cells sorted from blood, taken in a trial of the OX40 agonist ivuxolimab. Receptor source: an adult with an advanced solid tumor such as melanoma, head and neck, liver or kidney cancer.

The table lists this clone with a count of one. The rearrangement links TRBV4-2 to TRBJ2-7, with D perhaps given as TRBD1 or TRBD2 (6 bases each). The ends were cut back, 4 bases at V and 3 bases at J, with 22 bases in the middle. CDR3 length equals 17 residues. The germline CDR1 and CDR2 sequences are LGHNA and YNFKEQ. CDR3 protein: CASSRRVGGDNSYEQYF. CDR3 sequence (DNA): TGTGCCAGCAGCCGGCGGGTGGGCGGGGACAATAGCTACGAGCAGTACTTC.

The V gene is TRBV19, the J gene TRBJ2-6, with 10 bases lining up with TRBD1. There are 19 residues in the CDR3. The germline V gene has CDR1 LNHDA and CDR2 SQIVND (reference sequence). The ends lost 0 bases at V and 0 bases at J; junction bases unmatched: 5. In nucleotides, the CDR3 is TGTGCCAGTAGTATAGATCTTGGGACAGGGGTCTCTGGGGCCAACGTCCTGACTTTC. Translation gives CASSIDLGTGVSGANVLTF. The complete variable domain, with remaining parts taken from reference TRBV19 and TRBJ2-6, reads DGGITQSPKYLFRKEGQNVTLSCEQNLNHDAMYWYRQDPGQGLRLIYYSQIVNDFQKGDIAEGYSVSREKKESFPLTVTSAQKNPTAFYLCASSIDLGTGVSGANVLTFGAGSRLTVL.

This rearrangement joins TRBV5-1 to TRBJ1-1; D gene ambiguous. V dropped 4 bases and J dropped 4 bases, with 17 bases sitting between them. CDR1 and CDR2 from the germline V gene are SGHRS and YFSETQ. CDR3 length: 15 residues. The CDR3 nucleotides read TGCGCCAGCAGCGGAAACGAATTCGCGGGCACTGAAGCTTTCTTT. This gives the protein CASSGNEFAGTEAFF.

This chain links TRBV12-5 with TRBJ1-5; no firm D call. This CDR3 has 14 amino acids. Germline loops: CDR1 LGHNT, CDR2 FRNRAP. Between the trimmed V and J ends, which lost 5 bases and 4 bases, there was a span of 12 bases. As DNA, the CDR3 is TGTGCTAGTGGTCTTGGGAGTCAGAATCAGCCCCAGCATTTT. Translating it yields CASGLGSQNQPQHF.

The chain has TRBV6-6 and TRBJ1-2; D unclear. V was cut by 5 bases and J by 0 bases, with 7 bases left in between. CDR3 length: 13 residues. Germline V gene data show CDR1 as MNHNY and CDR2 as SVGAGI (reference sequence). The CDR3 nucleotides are TGTGCCAGCAGTGGGATAGCTAACTATGGCTACACCTTC. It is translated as CASSGIANYGYTF.

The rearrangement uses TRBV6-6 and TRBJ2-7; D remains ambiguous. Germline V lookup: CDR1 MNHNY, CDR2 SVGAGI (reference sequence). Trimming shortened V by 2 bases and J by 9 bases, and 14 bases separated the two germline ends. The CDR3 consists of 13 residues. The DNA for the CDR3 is TGTGCCAGCAGTTACGAGCGAGCCCAGGCGCAGTACTTC. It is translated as CASSYERAQAQYF.

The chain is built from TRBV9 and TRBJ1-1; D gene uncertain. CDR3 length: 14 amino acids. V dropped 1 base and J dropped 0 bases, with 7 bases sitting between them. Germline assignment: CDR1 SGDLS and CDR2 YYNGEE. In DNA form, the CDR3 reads TGTGCCAGCAGCGTACTACCCCTGAACACTGAAGCTTTCTTT. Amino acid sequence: CASSVLPLNTEAFF.

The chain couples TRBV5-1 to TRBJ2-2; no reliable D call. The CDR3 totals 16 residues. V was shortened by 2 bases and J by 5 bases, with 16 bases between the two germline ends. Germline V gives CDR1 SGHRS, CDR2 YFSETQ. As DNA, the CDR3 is TGCGCCAGCAGCTTCATGGCCCTACGTACGACCGGGGAGCTGTTTTTT. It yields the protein CASSFMALRTTGELFF.

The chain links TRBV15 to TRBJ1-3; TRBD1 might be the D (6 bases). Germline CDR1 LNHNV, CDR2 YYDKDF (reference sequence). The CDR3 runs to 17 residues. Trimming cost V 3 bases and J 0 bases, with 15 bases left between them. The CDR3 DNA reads TGTGCCACCAGCAGTACTTTACAGGGTCCCTCTGGAAACACCATATATTTT. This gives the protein CATSSTLQGPSGNTIYF. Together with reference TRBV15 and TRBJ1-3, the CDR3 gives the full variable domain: DAMVIQNPRYQVTQFGKPVTLSCSQTLNHNVMYWYQQKSSQAPKLLFHYYDKDFNNEADTPDNFQSRRPNTSFCFLDIRSPGLGDTAMYLCATSSTLQGPSGNTIYFGEGSWLTVV.

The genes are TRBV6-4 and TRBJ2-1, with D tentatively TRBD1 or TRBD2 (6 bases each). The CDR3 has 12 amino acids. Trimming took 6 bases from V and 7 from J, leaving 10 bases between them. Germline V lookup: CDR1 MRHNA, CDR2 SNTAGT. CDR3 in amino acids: CASRGGGNEQFF. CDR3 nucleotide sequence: TGTGCCAGCAGGGGGGGCGGGAATGAGCAGTTCTTC.

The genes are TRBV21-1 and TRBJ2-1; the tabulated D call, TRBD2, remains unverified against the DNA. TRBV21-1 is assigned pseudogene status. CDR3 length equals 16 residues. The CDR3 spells CASSPRLAGTFNEQFF. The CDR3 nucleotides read TGTGCCAGCAGCCCGCGACTAGCGGGGACTTTCAATGAGCAGTTCTTC.

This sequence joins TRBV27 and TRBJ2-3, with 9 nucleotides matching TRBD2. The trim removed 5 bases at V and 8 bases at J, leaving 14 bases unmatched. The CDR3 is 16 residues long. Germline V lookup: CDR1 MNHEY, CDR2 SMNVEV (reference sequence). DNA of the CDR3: TGTGCCAGCAGTCCCCTTAGCGGGGGTATTATCGTTACGCAGTATTTT. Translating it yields CASSPLSGGIIVTQYF.

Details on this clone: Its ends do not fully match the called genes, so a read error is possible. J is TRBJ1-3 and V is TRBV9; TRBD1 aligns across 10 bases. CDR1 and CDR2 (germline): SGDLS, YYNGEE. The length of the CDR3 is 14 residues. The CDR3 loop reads CVSSFGTGENTIYF. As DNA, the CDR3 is TGTGTCAGCAGCTTCGGGACAGGGGAAAACACCATATATTTT.

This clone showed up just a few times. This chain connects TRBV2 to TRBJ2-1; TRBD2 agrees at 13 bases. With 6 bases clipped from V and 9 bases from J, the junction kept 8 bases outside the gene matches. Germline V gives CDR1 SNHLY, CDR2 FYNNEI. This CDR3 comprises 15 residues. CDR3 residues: CASRATSGGAGEQFF. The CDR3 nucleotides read TGTGCCAGCAGGGCCACTAGCGGGGGGGCTGGTGAGCAGTTCTTC. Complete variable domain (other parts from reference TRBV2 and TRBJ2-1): EPEVTQTPSHQVTQMGQEVILRCVPISNHLYFYWYRQILGQKVEFLVSFYNNEISEKSEIFDDQFSVERPDGSNFTLKIRSTKLEDSAMYFCASRATSGGAGEQFFGPGTRLTVL.

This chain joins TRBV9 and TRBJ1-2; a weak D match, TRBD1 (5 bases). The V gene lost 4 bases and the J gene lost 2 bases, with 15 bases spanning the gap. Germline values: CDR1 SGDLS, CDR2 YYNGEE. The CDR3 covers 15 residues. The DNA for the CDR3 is TGTGCCAGCAGCACCCCGACAGTTCCCAACTATGGCTACACCTTC. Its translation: CASSTPTVPNYGYTF.

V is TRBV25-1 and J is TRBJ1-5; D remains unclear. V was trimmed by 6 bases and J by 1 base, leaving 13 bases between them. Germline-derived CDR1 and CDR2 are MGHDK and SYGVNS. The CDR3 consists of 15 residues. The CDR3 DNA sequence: TGTGCCAGCAGCCCGGGGTTCAGCAGCAATCAGCCCCAGCATTTT. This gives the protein CASSPGFSSNQPQHF. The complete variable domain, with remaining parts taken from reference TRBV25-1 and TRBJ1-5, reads EADIYQTPRYLVIGTGKKITLECSQTMGHDKMYWYQQDPGMELHLIHYSYGVNSTEKGDLSSESTVSRIRTEHFPLTLESARPSHTSQYLCASSPGFSSNQPQHFGDGTRLSIL.

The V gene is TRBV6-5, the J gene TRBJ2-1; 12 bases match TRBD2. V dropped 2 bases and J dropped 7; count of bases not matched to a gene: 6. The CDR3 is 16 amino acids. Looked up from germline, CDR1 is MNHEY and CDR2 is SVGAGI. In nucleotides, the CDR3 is TGTGCCAGCAGTTACAGGAGACTAGCGGGAGAAAATGAGCAGTTCTTC. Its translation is CASSYRRLAGENEQFF.

DNA for the CDR3: TGCAGCGTTGAAACGGGGGACAGGTACGAGCAGTACTTC. Translated: CSVETGDRYEQYF. The chain couples TRBV29-1 to TRBJ2-7, with 8 nucleotides matching TRBD1. Germline CDR1 is SQVTM and CDR2 is ANQGSEA. This CDR3 is 13 amino acids long. V was pared by 2 bases and J by 4 bases, with 4 bases of the junction left unmatched.

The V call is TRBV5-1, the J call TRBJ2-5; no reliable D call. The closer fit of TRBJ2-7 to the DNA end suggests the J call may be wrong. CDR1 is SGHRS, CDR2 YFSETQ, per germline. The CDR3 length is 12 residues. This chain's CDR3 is CASSLSSYEQYF. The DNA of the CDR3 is TGCGCCAGCAGCCTTAGCTCCTACGAGCAGTACTTC.

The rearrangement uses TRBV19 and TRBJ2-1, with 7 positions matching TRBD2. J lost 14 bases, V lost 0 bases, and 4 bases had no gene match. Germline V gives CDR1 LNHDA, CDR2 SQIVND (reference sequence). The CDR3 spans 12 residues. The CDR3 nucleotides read TGTGCCAGTAGTATAGAGCGGGGGTTAGAGTTCTTC. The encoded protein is CASSIERGLEFF.

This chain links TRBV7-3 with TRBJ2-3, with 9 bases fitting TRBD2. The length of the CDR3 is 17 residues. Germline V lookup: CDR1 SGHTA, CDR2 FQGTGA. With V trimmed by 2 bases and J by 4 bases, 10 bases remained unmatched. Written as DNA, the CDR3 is TGTGCCAGCAGCTTAGCGGGGGGGCGTCTGCGGGCAGATACGCAGTATTTT. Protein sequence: CASSLAGGRLRADTQYF.

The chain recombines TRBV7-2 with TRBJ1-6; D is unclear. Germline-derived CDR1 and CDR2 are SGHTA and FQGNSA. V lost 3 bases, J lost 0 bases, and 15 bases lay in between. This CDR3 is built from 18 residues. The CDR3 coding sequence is TGTGCCAGCAGCTTTAATCCCGAGGGTAGCTCCTATAATTCACCCCTCCACTTT. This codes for CASSFNPEGSSYNSPLHF. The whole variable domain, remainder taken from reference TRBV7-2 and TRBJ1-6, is GAGVSQSPSNKVTEKGKDVELRCDPISGHTALYWYRQSLGQGLEFLIYFQGNSAPDKSGLPSDRFSAERTGGSVSTLTIQRTQQEDSAVYLCASSFNPEGSSYNSPLHFGNGTRLTVT.

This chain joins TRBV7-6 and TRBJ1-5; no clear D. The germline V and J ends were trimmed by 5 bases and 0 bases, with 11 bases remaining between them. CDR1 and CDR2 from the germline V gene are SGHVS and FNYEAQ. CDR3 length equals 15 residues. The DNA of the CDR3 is TGTGCCAGCAGCGACGGACCCTATAGCAATCAGCCCCAGCATTTT. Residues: CASSDGPYSNQPQHF. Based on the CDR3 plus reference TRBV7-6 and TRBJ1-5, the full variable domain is GAGVSQSPRYKVTKRGQDVALRCDPISGHVSLYWYRQALGQGPEFLTYFNYEAQQDKSGLPNDRFSAERPEGSISTLTIQRTEQRDSAMYRCASSDGPYSNQPQHFGDGTRLSIL.

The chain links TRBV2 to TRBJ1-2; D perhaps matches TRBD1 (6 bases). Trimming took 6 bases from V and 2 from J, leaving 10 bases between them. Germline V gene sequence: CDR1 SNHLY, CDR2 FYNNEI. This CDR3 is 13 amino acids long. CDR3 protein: CASRRDINYGYTF. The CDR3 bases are TGTGCCAGCAGAAGGGACATCAACTATGGCTACACCTTC. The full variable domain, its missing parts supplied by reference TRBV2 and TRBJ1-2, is EPEVTQTPSHQVTQMGQEVILRCVPISNHLYFYWYRQILGQKVEFLVSFYNNEISEKSEIFDDQFSVERPDGSNFTLKIRSTKLEDSAMYFCASRRDINYGYTFGSGTRLTVV.

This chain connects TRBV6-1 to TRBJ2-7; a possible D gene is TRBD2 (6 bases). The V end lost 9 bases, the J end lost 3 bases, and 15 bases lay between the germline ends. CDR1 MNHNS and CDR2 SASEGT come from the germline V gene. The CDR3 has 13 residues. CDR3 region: CASSYGGVYEQYF. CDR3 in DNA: TGTGCCAGTAGCTACGGGGGAGTCTACGAGCAGTACTTC.

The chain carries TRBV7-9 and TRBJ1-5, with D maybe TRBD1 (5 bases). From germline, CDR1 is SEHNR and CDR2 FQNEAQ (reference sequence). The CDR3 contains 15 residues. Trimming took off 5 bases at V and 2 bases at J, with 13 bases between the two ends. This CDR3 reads CASSPAQGGNQPQHF. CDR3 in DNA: TGTGCCAGCAGCCCGGCGCAGGGAGGCAATCAGCCCCAGCATTTT.

CDR3 in amino acids: CASSFRTSGTYEQYF. As DNA, the CDR3 is TGTGCCAGCAGTTTCAGGACTAGCGGGACGTACGAGCAGTACTTC. The V and J genes are TRBV28 and TRBJ2-7; 12 nucleotides match TRBD2. The CDR3 length is 15 residues. Trimming removed 3 bases from V and 4 bases from J; junction bases left unmatched: 4. Per the germline V gene, CDR1 is MDHEN and CDR2 is SYDVKM.